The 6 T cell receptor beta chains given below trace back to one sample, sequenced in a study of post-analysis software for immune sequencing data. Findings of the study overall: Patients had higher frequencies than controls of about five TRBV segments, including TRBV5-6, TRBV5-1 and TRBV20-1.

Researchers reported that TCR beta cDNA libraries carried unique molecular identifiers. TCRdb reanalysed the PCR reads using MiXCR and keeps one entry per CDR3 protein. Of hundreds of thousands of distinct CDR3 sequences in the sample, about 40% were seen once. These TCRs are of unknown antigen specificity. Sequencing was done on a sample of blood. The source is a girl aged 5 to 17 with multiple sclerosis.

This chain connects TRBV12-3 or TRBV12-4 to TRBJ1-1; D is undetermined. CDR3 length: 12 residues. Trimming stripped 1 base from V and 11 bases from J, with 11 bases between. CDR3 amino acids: CASSLGEARAFF. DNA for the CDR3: TGTGCCAGCAGTTTAGGGGAGGCGCGGGCTTTCTTT.

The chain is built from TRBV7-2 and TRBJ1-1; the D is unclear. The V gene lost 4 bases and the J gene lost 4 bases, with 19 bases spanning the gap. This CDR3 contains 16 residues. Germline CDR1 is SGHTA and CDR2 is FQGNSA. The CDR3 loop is CASSSGPRSVGTEAFF. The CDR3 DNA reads TGTGCCAGCAGCTCCGGACCCCGGTCGGTAGGCACTGAAGCTTTCTTT.

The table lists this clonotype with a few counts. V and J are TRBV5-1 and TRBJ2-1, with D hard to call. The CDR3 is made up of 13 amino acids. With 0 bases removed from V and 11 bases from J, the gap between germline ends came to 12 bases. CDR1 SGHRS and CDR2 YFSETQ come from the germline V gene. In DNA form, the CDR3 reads TGCGCCAGCAGCTTGGGGCCCAATACGCAGCAGTTCTTC. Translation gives CASSLGPNTQQFF.

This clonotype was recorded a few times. CDR3 DNA: TGTGCCAGCAGCACTACTAGCGTCGCCTACGAGCAGTACTTC. Encoded protein: CASSTTSVAYEQYF. The chain employs TRBV7-6 and TRBJ2-7, with 7 positions matching TRBD2. This CDR3 has 14 residues. The germline V gene encodes CDR1 SGHVS and CDR2 FNYEAQ. J was trimmed by 2 bases and V by 5 bases; bases with no gene match: 6.

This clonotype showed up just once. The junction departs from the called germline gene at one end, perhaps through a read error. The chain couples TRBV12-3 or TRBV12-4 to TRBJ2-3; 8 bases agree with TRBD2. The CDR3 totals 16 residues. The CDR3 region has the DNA TGTACCAGCAGTTTCGAGTTCCCTACTAGCGGACATACGCAGTATTTT. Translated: CTSSFEFPTSGHTQYF.

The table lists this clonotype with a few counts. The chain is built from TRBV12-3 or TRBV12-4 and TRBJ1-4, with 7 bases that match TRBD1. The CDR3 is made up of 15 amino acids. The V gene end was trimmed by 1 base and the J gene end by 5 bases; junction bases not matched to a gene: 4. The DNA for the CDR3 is TGTGCCAGCAGTTTAGATGTGACAGGGAATGAAAAACTGTTTTTT. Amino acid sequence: CASSLDVTGNEKLFF.